This T cell receptor (beta chain) was sequenced during a study of radiation and T cells in renal cell carcinoma. The study, taken as a whole, reports: Top tumor clonotypes rose in blood 2 weeks post-radiation, then contracted. No pretreatment tumor biopsies were available for baseline clonotypes.

Indicated time point: blood 2 weeks post-SBRT. Treatment noted: 15 Gy SBRT to primary tumor, nephrectomy 4 weeks later. Blood was sampled at baseline, 2 weeks and 4 weeks after SBRT. The tumor was a clear cell renal cell carcinoma. Germline V gives CDR1 SGHTA, CDR2 FQGTGA. Deletions cut 5 bases from V and 5 bases from J, with 15 bases between. This CDR3 spans 15 amino acids. For this clone: Its antigen remains unknown.

Generated by immunoSEQ multiplex PCR, the TCRdb table keeps only in-frame clones and is missing some. The sample has more than 65,000 clones, 86% seen once. The chain links TRBV7-3 to TRBJ2-2; D is possibly TRBD2 (5 bases). The sequencing used blood, collected from a patient whose treatment included radiotherapy and nephrectomy. The TCR comes from a woman aged 45-59 years with renal cell carcinoma. The CDR3 DNA sequence: TGTGCCAGCAGCCCCCCGATGAGAGGGACCGGGGAGCTGTTTTTT. This translates into CASSPPMRGTGELFF.